Listed below are T cell receptor beta chains from one sample, sequenced in a study of blood T cell repertoires in COVID-19. Here immunoSEQ multiplex PCR was the method, and the copy in TCRdb shows in-frame clones only, minus some. The data show 45,000 or so clones, over 80% seen once. What was sequenced was peripheral blood. The receptors derive from a woman older than 75 with COVID-19, enrolled during active disease. CDR3s include the opening cysteine and the closing phenylalanine or tryptophan. Fields, in order: J gene, D gene, V gene, clone size, CDR3 DNA, CDR3 protein. D genes are given only for firm matches. Only some rows state a clone size, as once, few, many or a class for expanded clones.

TRBJ1-5	NA	TRBV10-3	NA	TGTGCCATCAGTGGGGGGCCGGCGGATAGCAATCAGCCCCAGCATTTT	CAISGGPADSNQPQHF
TRBJ1-2	TRBD1	TRBV18	NA	TGTGCCAGCTCACCCCGGGACAGGGGGAGCGGCTACACCTTC	CASSPRDRGSGYTF
TRBJ2-3	NA	TRBV6-5	NA	TGTGCCAGCAGCAGTACTAGGGTCGGCACAGATACGCAGTATTTT	CASSSTRVGTDTQYF
TRBJ1-1	NA	TRBV18	NA	TGTGCCAGCTCACCGGAGGGCCTGAACACTGAAGCTTTCTTT	CASSPEGLNTEAFF
TRBJ2-1	NA	TRBV13	NA	TGTGCCAGCAGCTACACCGAAACAACCTACAATGAGCAGTTCTTC	CASSYTETTYNEQFF
TRBJ2-3	TRBD1	TRBV2	NA	TGTGCCAGCAGCACCCCCGGGACAGCCACAGATACGCAGTATTTT	CASSTPGTATDTQYF
TRBJ1-1	NA	TRBV7-8	NA	TGTGCCAGCAGCCATGTTGGGGGGTTGACCGACACTGAAGCTTTCTTT	CASSHVGGLTDTEAFF
TRBJ2-3	NA	TRBV10-3	NA	TGTGCCATCAGTGAGATCGGGACTCGCACAGATACGCAGTATTTT	CAISEIGTRTDTQYF
TRBJ2-7	TRBD1	TRBV6-6	NA	TGTGCCAGCAGCCTCGGGACAGCATACGAGCAGTACTTC	CASSLGTAYEQYF
TRBJ1-3	NA	TRBV11-2	NA	TGTGCCAGCAGCCTAACCCCTGAGGGGGCTGGAAACACCATATATTTT	CASSLTPEGAGNTIYF
TRBJ2-1	TRBD2	TRBV4-1	NA	TGCGCCAGCAGCCAGCCCCTCACCGGGAGGTACAATGAGCAGTTCTTC	CASSQPLTGRYNEQFF
TRBJ2-7	NA	TRBV5-4	NA	TGTGCCAGCAGCCTAGGGGACACAACCTACGAGCAGTACTTC	CASSLGDTTYEQYF
TRBJ2-3	TRBD2	TRBV19	NA	TGTGCCAGTAGTATATGGCGGGGGGGCCCAGATACGCAGTATTTT	CASSIWRGGPDTQYF
TRBJ2-5	TRBD2	TRBV5-1	NA	TGCGCCAGCAGCCCCACTAGCGGGAGCCAGACCCAGTACTTC	CASSPTSGSQTQYF
TRBJ1-5	NA	TRBV30	NA	TGTGCCTGGAGTTGGACTCCCAATCAGCCCCAGCATTTT	CAWSWTPNQPQHF
TRBJ1-1	NA	TRBV18	once	TGTGCCAGCTCGCTGACAAGGAACACTGAAGCTTTCTTT	CASSLTRNTEAFF
TRBJ1-1	TRBD1	TRBV7-9	NA	TGTGCCAGCAGAACCGGACAGGGGGGAACTGAAGCTTTCTTT	CASRTGQGGTEAFF